This section outlines one TCR beta chain sequence together with its context. It lacks a known antigen. No clone much larger than this one lies a single base away; base qualities are absent. Sequencing relied on an Illumina HiSeq 2500. Superscript III and a set of TRAV- and TRBV-specific primers were used to synthesize first-strand cDNA, so that both TCRalpha and TCRbeta chains were covered. TCRs were amplified for approximately 20 PCR cycles with Phusion, using a constant-region primer paired with the adapter attached to the V primers. Amplification of the isolated mRNA was done with the MessageAmp II aRNA Amplification Kit, which involved an approximately 16-hour in vitro transcription at 37 degrees C. mRNA for TCR sequencing was isolated with the Dynabeads mRNA DIRECT Purification Kit. A second roughly 25-cycle Phusion PCR added indexed Illumina adapters, and products were purified with AMPure XP beads. On the authors' methods: Using custom Perl scripts, TCR sequences that encoded the same protein were pooled, out-of-frame sequences were dropped, and the abundance of each clonotype was calculated. The analysis excluded TCR sequences that were supported by just one read. Among the metrics used to describe the repertoires were Shannon entropy, Gini index, clonality, richness, and the frequency of TCRs shared between repertoires. The public reads were reprocessed in TCRdb via fastp at Q25 and MiXCR, keeping in-frame beta chains. Identical CDR3 proteins give one entry, which carries the most common genes and DNA. The V and J calls here are based on TCRdb, not the publication. The table for this sample lists approximately 46,000 distinct CDR3 sequences; less than 30% of them were counted only once. The ten most abundant clones make up 9.5% to 13% of the sample.

V is pruned by 6 bases and J by 3 bases, leaving 10 bases of the junction without a gene match. Including cysteine and phenylalanine, the CDR3 has 15 amino acids. Only the CDR3 part of the read is kept: 45 bases, read in frame from the first base. Interpreted using the paper, the time point label stands for: after trial treatment. Sample treatment or condition, as interpreted from the label and publication: LDRT plus nivolumab, ipilimumab, low-dose cyclophosphamide and aspirin (RACIN trial). The donors took part in RACIN, a single-arm, phase I, dose-escalation trial that combined nivolumab, ipilimumab, aspirin, low-dose cyclophosphamide and low-dose radiotherapy. Eligible patients had advanced, TIL-negative solid tumors. The data belong to a study of low-dose radiotherapy and immunotherapy resistance in tumors (dated by TCRdb to 2022 to 2024). The study in broad terms: Patients in Cohort 1 were given 0.5 Gy per fraction every 2 weeks, and the prescribed total PTV dose was 6.5 Gy. Patients in Cohort 2 were given 1 Gy per fraction every two weeks, for a total of 13 Gy across 26 weeks. Eight patients were included in the translational analysis, namely three from the first dose cohort plus the first five from the second dose cohort. Patients took aspirin 300 mg orally once daily for four cycles, starting on cycle 1 day 1. Every two weeks, patients got intravenous cyclophosphamide at 200 mg/m2, given one day ahead of each radiation and immunotherapy administration. Randomization of trial participants into treatment groups was not performed. Nivolumab was administered intravenously as a 240 mg flat dose every two weeks, and ipilimumab was administered intravenously at 1 mg/kg every six weeks.

The sequence was collected from a male donor with prostate cancer. The sample consisted of PBMCs, taken after low-dose radiotherapy plus immunotherapy. This sequence uses TRBV12-3 or TRBV12-4 and TRBJ1-2; TRBD1 lines up with 7 middle nucleotides. The DNA sequence is TGTGCCAGCAGCCCCCTACAGGGGCGCTACTATGGCTACACCTTC. Its translation reads: CASSPLQGRYYGYTF.